These T cell receptor beta chains were read from a single sample in a study of blood T cell repertoires in COVID-19. Clones were read by immunoSEQ multiplex PCR, and TCRdb kept only the in-frame ones, dropping some. This sample carries 150,000 to 200,000 clones, around 85% of them seen once, and the ten largest clones take 0.75% to 0.9%. Sequencing was performed on peripheral blood. Receptors originate from a woman between 65 and 79 years old with acute or convalescent COVID-19. Each CDR3 is given with its conserved first and last residue. The D gene is left open where the match is weak. The size field is filled for only some rows; it gives once, few, many or a size class.

v_gene	abundance	j_gene	len	d_gene	CDR3nt	CDR3aa
TRBV6-5	.	TRBJ2-1	14	TRBD2	TGTGCCAGCAGCTTAGCGGGGGGGTACAATGAGCAGTTCTTC	CASSLAGGYNEQFF
TRBV27	.	TRBJ1-3	15	.	TGTGCCAGCAGTTTCGTAGGGGGCTCTGGAAACACCATATATTTT	CASSFVGGSGNTIYF
TRBV10-3	.	TRBJ1-5	14	.	TGTGCCATCAGCCCGGGGGGCGGTGGGCAGCCCCAGCATTTT	CAISPGGGGQPQHF
TRBV3-1/TRBV3-2	.	TRBJ1-6	15	TRBD1	TGTGCCAGCAGCCATTTCGACAGGGGCGGTTCACCCCTCCACTTT	CASSHFDRGGSPLHF
TRBV9	.	TRBJ2-2	15	.	TGTGCCAGCGCCTTCCTGACAGGGAACACCGGGGAGCTGTTTTTT	CASAFLTGNTGELFF
TRBV18	once	TRBJ1-2	16	.	TGTGCCAGCTCACCACGGCGAACAGGGAGCGACTATGGCTACACCTTC	CASSPRRTGSDYGYTF
TRBV5-1	.	TRBJ2-1	15	TRBD1	TGCGCCAGCAGCGGGACCCCGGGACAGGGATCCGAGCAGTTCTTC	CASSGTPGQGSEQFF
TRBV5-1	.	TRBJ1-6	16	TRBD1	TGCGCCAGCAGCTTCAACAACCGGGACAGGAATTCACCCCTCCACTTT	CASSFNNRDRNSPLHF
TRBV10-2	.	TRBJ2-3	16	TRBD2	TGCGCCAGCAGTGAAGCGGGAGTGACTAAGCGGGATACGCAGTATTTT	CASSEAGVTKRDTQYF
TRBV6-5	.	TRBJ2-7	15	TRBD1	TGTGCCAGCAGTTATTACCGGGACAGGGCCCACGAGCAGTACTTC	CASSYYRDRAHEQYF
TRBV2	.	TRBJ1-2	14	TRBD1	TGTGCCAGCAGCCAGGGGGCTGTCAACTATGGCTACACCTTC	CASSQGAVNYGYTF
TRBV20-1	.	TRBJ2-3	15	TRBD2	TGCAGTGCTAGTTCCCCGGGGGGAAGCACAGATACGCAGTATTTT	CSASSPGGSTDTQYF
TRBV15	.	TRBJ1-2	17	.	TGTGCCACCAGCAGACTCGCCCCAACCCGAGGGCTGAGTGGCTACACCTTC	CATSRLAPTRGLSGYTF
TRBV13	.	TRBJ1-1	13	TRBD1	TGTGCCAGCAGACTAGGGACAGCGACTGAAGCTTTCTTT	CASRLGTATEAFF
TRBV7-9	.	TRBJ2-7	14	TRBD1	TGTGCCAGCAGCTTGTGGACAGGGAACTACGAGCAGTACTTC	CASSLWTGNYEQYF
TRBV2	.	TRBJ1-5	14	TRBD1	TGTGCCAGCAGTGTGGACAGGGCGAATCAGCCCCAGCATTTT	CASSVDRANQPQHF
TRBV9	.	TRBJ1-1	15	.	TGTGCCAGCAGCCCCCCCGGGGGGGCAGGCACTGAAGCTTTCTTT	CASSPPGGAGTEAFF
TRBV6-1	.	TRBJ1-1	14	.	TGTGCCAGCAGTGAACCGCCAGGGAACACTGAAGCTTTCTTT	CASSEPPGNTEAFF
TRBV5-1	.	TRBJ1-4	15	TRBD1	TGCGCCAGCAGCTTGGGGGGACAGGGGACTGAAAAACTGTTTTTT	CASSLGGQGTEKLFF
TRBV3-1/TRBV3-2	.	TRBJ1-1	13	.	TGTGCCAGCAGCCCCGATAGGGGACTGCAAGCTTTCTTT	CASSPDRGLQAFF
TRBV5-1	.	TRBJ1-1	14	.	TGCGCCAGCAGCTTGGCCCCCCAGGACACTGAAGCTTTCTTT	CASSLAPQDTEAFF
TRBV27	.	TRBJ1-1	13	TRBD1	TGTGCCAGCAGTCAGGACAGGGGGCCTGAAGCTTTCTTT	CASSQDRGPEAFF
TRBV7-6	.	TRBJ2-7	16	.	TGTGCCAGCAGCTACCTCCAAAACAGGGAATCGGACGAGCAGTACTTC	CASSYLQNRESDEQYF
TRBV5-1	.	TRBJ1-2	16	TRBD1	TGCGCCAGCAACCTGGACCCGGGACAGGGGGCAGGGGGCTACACCTTC	CASNLDPGQGAGGYTF
TRBV28	.	TRBJ2-6	15	TRBD1	TGTGCCAGCAGATTTACAGGGGTTGGGGCCAACGTCCTGACTTTC	CASRFTGVGANVLTF
TRBV18	.	TRBJ2-1	15	TRBD2	TGTGCCAGCTCACCTCCGGGACTAGGTTTCAATGAGCAGTTCTTC	CASSPPGLGFNEQFF
TRBV7-8	.	TRBJ1-5	15	.	TGTGCCAGCAGCTTGGGGCAGTCAGGCAATCAGCCCCAGCATTTT	CASSLGQSGNQPQHF
TRBV5-6	.	TRBJ1-2	16	TRBD1	TGTGCCAGCAGCTCCTTCCCGGCAGGGGGTCTCTATGGCTACACCTTC	CASSSFPAGGLYGYTF
TRBV2	.	TRBJ1-5	16	TRBD1	TGTGCCAGCAGCGGACAGGCCGGGAGTGGCAATCAGCCCCAGCATTTT	CASSGQAGSGNQPQHF
TRBV3-1/TRBV3-2	.	TRBJ1-1	11	.	TGTGCCAGCAGTGCAGGGCCCGTTGCTTTGTTT	CASSAGPVALF
TRBV10-2	.	TRBJ2-1	13	TRBD2	TGCGCCAGCTCCGGGACTAGCGTCAATGAGCAGTTCTTC	CASSGTSVNEQFF
TRBV19	once	TRBJ1-4	18	TRBD1	TGTGCCAGTAGTACTCCAGGGGGCTTAGGAGCAACTAATGAAAAACTGTTTTTT	CASSTPGGLGATNEKLFF
TRBV29-1	.	TRBJ2-7	15	.	TGCAGCGCCCAGAAGGAGGCAGGATCTACCTACGAGCAGTACTTC	CSAQKEAGSTYEQYF
TRBV9	.	TRBJ2-7	14	TRBD2	TGTGCCAGCAGCCGAGCGGGAGGGCCGTACGAGCAGTACTTC	CASSRAGGPYEQYF
TRBV2	.	TRBJ1-1	14	.	TGTGCCAGCAGTGAGGTTGGCATGAACACTGAAGCTTTCTTT	CASSEVGMNTEAFF
TRBV27	.	TRBJ2-3	16	TRBD2	TGTGCCAGCAGTCAACGCGGGGGGCGAGGCACAGATACGCAGTATTTT	CASSQRGGRGTDTQYF
TRBV5-4	.	TRBJ2-1	15	TRBD2	TGTGCCAGCAGCGCCGGGACTAGCGGGAGCCATGAGCAGTTCTTC	CASSAGTSGSHEQFF
TRBV15	.	TRBJ1-2	14	.	TGTGCCACCAGCAGAGATCTTGGGGGCTGGGGCTACACCTTC	CATSRDLGGWGYTF
TRBV5-1	.	TRBJ1-4	14	.	TGCGCCAGCAGCTTGGTTCCAGGGAATGAAAAACTGTTTTTT	CASSLVPGNEKLFF
TRBV7-3	.	TRBJ1-2	13	.	TGTGCCAGCAGCTTAAACGGGAACTATGGCTACACCTTC	CASSLNGNYGYTF
TRBV14	.	TRBJ2-7	15	TRBD2	TGTGCCAGCAGCTACTCGGGACTAGGAGTCTACGAGCAGTACTTC	CASSYSGLGVYEQYF
TRBV18	.	TRBJ2-7	13	.	TGTGCCAGCTCCCCCTACAGGGACAACGAGCAGTACTTC	CASSPYRDNEQYF
TRBV10-3	.	TRBJ2-5	17	TRBD2	TGTGCCATCAGTGCAGGGGGTACTAGCGGGTACCAAGAGACCCAGTACTTC	CAISAGGTSGYQETQYF
TRBV5-6	few	TRBJ2-5	16	TRBD2	TGTGCCAGCAGCTTCTTCGTAGCGGGGCTGGAAGAGACCCAGTACTTC	CASSFFVAGLEETQYF
TRBV6-6	.	TRBJ1-1	15	TRBD1	TGTGCCAGCAGTTACGGGACAGACTTGAACACTGAAGCTTTCTTT	CASSYGTDLNTEAFF
TRBV27	.	TRBJ2-1	16	TRBD2	TGTGCCAGCAGTACTCGACTAGCGGGGGGGTGGAATGAGCAGTTCTTC	CASSTRLAGGWNEQFF
TRBV10-3	.	TRBJ2-3	14	TRBD2	TGTGCCATCAAGGCTAGCGGGAACACAGATACGCAGTATTTT	CAIKASGNTDTQYF